This TCR beta chain is drawn from a study of blood T cell repertoires in COVID-19. Overall study: Collection of acute and convalescent COVID-19 samples took place in the United States, Italy and Spain.

Original analysis: Estimation of nucleated cell counts was performed using reference gene primer amplification. Clones were sequenced by immunoSEQ multiplex PCR, and TCRdb holds only the in-frame ones, with some missing. V, J and clone size were drawn from that table, and D and trimming were deduced from the DNA. The sample holds 250,000 to 350,000 clones, roughly 88% seen once. The germline V and J ends were trimmed by 8 bases and 5 bases, with 12 bases remaining between them. Germline CDR1 MNHEY, CDR2 SMNVEV (reference sequence). There are 12 residues in the CDR3. The clonotype comes from a woman in her thirties who had recovered from COVID-19. The chain recombines TRBV27 with TRBJ1-1; tentatively, D is TRBD1 (5 bases). Sequencing was performed on peripheral blood. CDR3 nucleotide sequence: TGTGCCAGCGGCCAGGGTGGGACTGAAGCTTTCTTT. This encodes CASGQGGTEAFF.